This T cell receptor beta chain was profiled in a study of PD-L1 blockade in urothelial cancer. Study as a whole: Samples came from 3 weeks, at the second dose, and 6 weeks into treatment.

Turning to this clone: Its antigen is still unknown.

Deletions cut 0 bases from V and 9 bases from J, with 13 bases between. The CDR3 spans 14 residues. Per the germline V gene, CDR1 is SGHRS and CDR2 is YFSETQ. General study points: Pretreatment TCR clonality in blood, when below the median, was predictive of better survival.

The repertoire was sequenced with immunoSEQ multiplex PCR; TCRdb's copy has only in-frame clones and lacks some. The sample records 75,000 to 95,000 clones, 85% to 95% being singletons. The clonotype was recovered from a man aged 55-75 years with urothelial cancer. This sample comprised PBMCs, obtained around atezolizumab (anti-PD-L1) treatment. The J gene is TRBJ2-1, the V gene TRBV5-1, with D tentatively TRBD2 (7 bases). The CDR3 protein is CASSLEGGAGEQFF. The CDR3 region has the DNA TGCGCCAGCAGCTTGGAGGGGGGGGCAGGTGAGCAGTTCTTC.